The 17 T cell receptor beta chains below were found in one sample sequenced in a study of identical twins. Via MiXCR, TCRdb re-called the 5' RACE reads, giving one row per CDR3 protein. This table has over 250,000 distinct CDR3 sequences, just under 9.5% appearing once. These data were also filed under a second study, of yellow fever vaccine responses in identical twins.

Sequenced: CD8+ T cells sorted from blood. The receptor set was obtained from a woman aged 18-29 years in good health.

This clonotype has a count of ten or more. The V call is TRBV20-1, the J call TRBJ1-6; no firm D call. V lost 5 bases, J lost 0 bases, and 20 bases lay in between. Germline V gene lookup returns CDR1 DFQATT and CDR2 SNEGSKA (reference sequence). The CDR3 contains 18 residues. The CDR3 here is CSAEARPTVISYNSPLHF. The CDR3 DNA follows: TGCAGTGCTGAGGCCAGGCCTACGGTTATCTCCTATAATTCACCCCTCCACTTT.

This clonotype showed up many times. This chain joins TRBV29-1 and TRBJ1-1; weak D call: TRBD1 (6 bases). The germline V gene has CDR1 SQVTM and CDR2 ANQGSEA. CDR3 size: 13 residues. Trimming removed 4 bases at V and 4 bases at J, with 13 bases between. CDR3 in DNA: TGCAGCGTTGCCTGGGGGCCACGCACTGAAGCTTTCTTT. Protein product: CSVAWGPRTEAFF.

V usage is TRBV30 and J usage is TRBJ2-3; D remains ambiguous. CDR3 length: 15 amino acids. V was pared by 0 bases and J by 1 base, with 11 bases between. Germline loops: CDR1 GTSNPN, CDR2 SVGIG (reference sequence). The CDR3 is CAWSVGSWGTDTQYF. For the CDR3, the DNA is TGTGCCTGGAGTGTAGGGTCCTGGGGCACAGATACGCAGTATTTT.

The chain has TRBV7-8 and TRBJ2-7; D is possibly TRBD2 (6 bases). Germline lookup yields CDR1 SGHVS and CDR2 FQNEAQ. Trimming took 5 bases from V and 5 from J, leaving 19 bases between them. The CDR3 covers 15 residues. The CDR3 DNA sequence: TGTGCCAGCAGCCCCCCCGAGACTAGGTTCCACGAGCAGTACTTC. Protein product: CASSPPETRFHEQYF.

The chain joins TRBV4-2 to TRBJ2-2; TRBD2 aligns across 14 bases. CDR1 and CDR2 (germline): LGHNA, YNFKEQ. The CDR3 consists of 19 residues. Trimming took 3 bases from V and 3 from J; bases not matched to a gene: 9. The CDR3 reads CASSQGLAGESGDTGELFF. The CDR3 region has the DNA TGTGCCAGCAGCCAGGGACTAGCGGGAGAGTCAGGGGACACCGGGGAGCTGTTTTTT.

This clonotype has more than one count but fewer than ten. The chain employs TRBV6-2 or TRBV6-3 and TRBJ2-7, with TRBD1 as a possible D gene (5 bases). Germline V gene data show CDR1 as MNHEY and CDR2 as SVGEGT. Trimming took 7 bases from V and 5 from J, leaving 18 bases between them. The CDR3 consists of 14 residues. This CDR3 is CASTSWGGPNEQYF. The CDR3 DNA reads as TGTGCCAGCACCTCCTGGGGCGGTCCGAACGAGCAGTACTTC.

This clonotype has at least ten counts. The gene calls are TRBV7-9 and TRBJ2-5; no firm D call. The CDR3 runs 13 residues. Germline lookup yields CDR1 SEHNR and CDR2 FQNEAQ (reference sequence). V was clipped by 2 bases and J by 4 bases, with 8 bases between them. The CDR3 DNA sequence: TGTGCCAGCAGCTTACTCCCTGGAGAGACCCAGTACTTC. It codes for CASSLLPGETQYF.

This clonotype has at least ten counts. The CDR3 nucleotides read TGTGCCAGTAGTACCATTGGACGGAAGAACACTGAAGCTTTCTTT. Amino acids: CASSTIGRKNTEAFF. The chain uses TRBV19 and TRBJ1-1; D unclear. With 4 bases removed from V and 1 base from J, the gap between germline ends came to 13 bases. This CDR3 is built from 15 residues. Germline V gene data show CDR1 as LNHDA and CDR2 as SQIVND (reference sequence).

The rearrangement links TRBV11-3 to TRBJ2-5; D uncertain. Trimming shortened V by 0 bases and J by 0 bases, and 14 bases separated the two germline ends. This CDR3 has 17 residues. Per the germline V gene, CDR1 is SGHNT and CDR2 is YENEEA. The CDR3 loop reads CASSLDRKGRYQETQYF. The CDR3 DNA follows: TGTGCCAGCAGCTTAGATAGGAAAGGAAGGTACCAAGAGACCCAGTACTTC.

This clonotype was seen a few times. The rearrangement links TRBV5-1 to TRBJ2-5; 8 positions match TRBD2. Germline V gene sequence: CDR1 SGHRS, CDR2 YFSETQ. The V and J ends lost 1 base and 1 base, in that order; junction bases with no gene match: 9. The CDR3 is 17 residues long. CDR3 DNA: TGCGCCAGCAGCTTGCCCAACGGCGGGGGGACCCAAGAGACCCAGTACTTC. It yields the protein CASSLPNGGGTQETQYF.

This clonotype was observed many times. The chain is built from TRBV9 and TRBJ2-2; 9 nucleotides line up with TRBD2. The CDR3 spans 18 residues. Unmatched junction bases numbered 16, after V lost 4 bases and J lost 6 bases. The germline gives CDR1 SGDLS, CDR2 YYNGEE. The CDR3 nucleotides read TGTGCCAGCAGCCGACCACGAGGGACTAGCATTGTTGCCGGGGAGCTGTTTTTT. Translation: CASSRPRGTSIVAGELFF.

The chain combines TRBV25-1 with TRBJ2-1, with D uncertain. V shed 1 base and J shed 7 bases, with 11 bases lying between them. The CDR3 spans 14 residues. Germline CDR1 MGHDK, CDR2 SYGVNS. Written as DNA, the CDR3 is TGTGCCAGCAGTGAATTCGTTCTTCTAAATGAGCAGTTCTTC. Translating it yields CASSEFVLLNEQFF.

This clonotype was counted between two and nine times. The CDR3 DNA sequence: TGCGCCAGCAGCCCCCGGGCCAGGGAAGAGACCCAGTACTTC. Translating gives CASSPRAREETQYF. The chain uses TRBV5-1 and TRBJ2-5; maybe TRBD1 (5 bases). V lost 4 bases and J 3 bases, leaving 13 bases between the germline ends. CDR1 is SGHRS and CDR2 is YFSETQ in the germline V gene. The CDR3 contains 14 residues.

This rearrangement joins TRBV10-2 to TRBJ2-7; D may be TRBD2 (5 bases). The V gene lost 4 bases and the J gene lost 2 bases, with 15 bases spanning the gap. Germline V gene lookup returns CDR1 WSHSY and CDR2 SAAADI. The CDR3 covers 15 residues. CDR3 sequence (DNA): TGCGCCAGCAGTGTAACCCGGGAAGATACCTACGAGCAGTACTTC. As protein: CASSVTREDTYEQYF.

This clonotype has just a few counts. The chain combines TRBV7-2 with TRBJ1-4; D not certain. Per the germline V gene, CDR1 is SGHTA and CDR2 is FQGNSA. Between the trimmed V and J ends, which lost 2 bases and 7 bases, there was a span of 11 bases. This CDR3 has 14 residues. In DNA form, the CDR3 reads TGTGCCAGCAGCTTACTGGGAACGGGTGAAAAACTGTTTTTT. Translation: CASSLLGTGEKLFF.

There are many counts of this clonotype. The V call is TRBV28, the J call TRBJ2-7; TRBD2 matches at 10 bases. CDR1 MDHEN and CDR2 SYDVKM come from the germline V gene. This CDR3 comprises 17 residues. Trimming took 7 bases from V and 0 from J; bases not matched to a gene: 12. CDR3 in DNA: TGTGCCAGCAATATCAAAATCACTAGCGGGATCTCCTACGAGCAGTACTTC. As protein: CASNIKITSGISYEQYF.

This clonotype was observed many times. The chain uses TRBV20-1 and TRBJ2-1, with 13 positions matching TRBD2. V lost 0 bases, J lost 7 bases, and 6 bases stayed unmatched. Per germline, CDR1 DFQATT and CDR2 SNEGSKA (reference sequence). The CDR3 totals 16 residues. As DNA, the CDR3 is TGCAGTGCTAGAGATGTTGGACTAGCGGGAGTAAATGAGCAGTTCTTC. Its translation: CSARDVGLAGVNEQFF.